Sequencing of this TCR beta chain was carried out in a study of T cells in Graves' hyperthyroidism and ophthalmopathy. The CDR3 has 14 residues. Trimming removed 1 base at V and 5 bases at J, with 14 bases between. The V gene's germline CDR1 is DFQATT and CDR2 SNEGSKA (reference sequence). From RNA transcripts, TCR beta CDR3 regions were amplified. HTBI primers were employed in a first-round RT-PCR of the TCR CDR3. TCRdb passed the multiplex PCR reads through MiXCR, listing each CDR3 protein once. The sample lists around 540,000 distinct CDR3 sequences; 15% to 20% were seen once. This clonotype was picked up many times.

The sequence was obtained from a woman aged 25-40 years with Graves' ophthalmopathy. The material sequenced was blood. This rearrangement joins TRBV20-1 to TRBJ2-5; D may be TRBD2 (6 bases). CDR3 residues: CSARGGVHGETQYF. The CDR3 bases are TGCAGTGCTAGAGGGGGGGTCCATGGGGAGACCCAGTACTTC.